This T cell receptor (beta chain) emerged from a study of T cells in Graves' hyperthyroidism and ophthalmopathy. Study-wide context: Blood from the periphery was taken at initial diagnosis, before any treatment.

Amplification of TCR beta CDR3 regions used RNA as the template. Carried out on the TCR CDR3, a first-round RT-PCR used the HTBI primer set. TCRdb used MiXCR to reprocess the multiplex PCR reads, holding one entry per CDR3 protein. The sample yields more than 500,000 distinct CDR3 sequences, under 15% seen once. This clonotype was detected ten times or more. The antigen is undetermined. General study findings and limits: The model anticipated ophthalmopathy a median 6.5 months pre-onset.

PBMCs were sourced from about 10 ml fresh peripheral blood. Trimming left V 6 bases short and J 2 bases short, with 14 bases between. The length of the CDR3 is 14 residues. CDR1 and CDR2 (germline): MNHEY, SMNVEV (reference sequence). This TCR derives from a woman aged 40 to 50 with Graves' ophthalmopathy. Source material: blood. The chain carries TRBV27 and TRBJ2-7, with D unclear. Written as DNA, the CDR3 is TGTGCCAGCAGGGACCGGAACAGCACCTACGAGCAGTACTTC. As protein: CASRDRNSTYEQYF.